What follows are 4 T cell receptor beta chains derived from one specimen sequenced in a study of blood T cells in healthy people across ages. Through a sample-barcoded 5' primer and a J-beta primer mix, a second PCR was run for roughly 7 to 11 cycles. TCRdb re-called the 5' RACE reads through MiXCR, storing one row per CDR3 protein. The sample has roughly 730,000 distinct CDR3 sequences, about 61% seen once; the top ten hold under 30%. The sample was blood. These receptors were obtained from a man aged 40-49 years in good health.

The chain uses TRBV29-1 and TRBJ2-1; D may be TRBD1 (6 bases). The CDR3 length is 10 residues. Germline V CDR1 and CDR2: SQVTM, ANQGSEA. Trimming shortened V by 4 bases and J by 13 bases, and 11 bases separated the two germline ends. CDR3 region: CSVATGGQFF. The CDR3 DNA sequence: TGCAGCGTTGCAACTGGGGGCCAGTTCTTC.

The J gene is TRBJ1-2, the V gene TRBV4-2; D is unresolved. Trimming shortened V by 0 bases and J by 3 bases, and 14 bases separated the two germline ends. The CDR3 runs to 16 residues. CDR1 is LGHNA and CDR2 is YNFKEQ in the germline V gene. CDR3 residues: CASSQDLGREDYGYTF. DNA for the CDR3: TGTGCCAGCAGCCAAGATCTCGGACGGGAGGACTATGGCTACACCTTC.

This sequence joins TRBV29-1 and TRBJ2-6; 9 nucleotides align to TRBD1. V dropped 6 bases and J dropped 4; count of bases not matched to a gene: 4. CDR1 SQVTM and CDR2 ANQGSEA come from the germline V gene. The CDR3 sequence is 14 residues long. The CDR3 sequence is CSVEQGAGANVLTF. The CDR3 DNA sequence: TGCAGCGTGGAACAGGGGGCCGGGGCCAACGTCCTGACTTTC.

The chain carries TRBV28 and TRBJ2-7, with D perhaps TRBD2 (6 bases). Trimming took off 5 bases at V and 3 bases at J, with 17 bases between the two ends. This CDR3 contains 15 residues. Germline CDR1 and CDR2: MDHEN and SYDVKM. The CDR3 loop reads CASSKSGDSDYEQYF. The CDR3 DNA reads TGTGCCAGCAGTAAATCGGGGGATTCAGACTACGAGCAGTACTTC.